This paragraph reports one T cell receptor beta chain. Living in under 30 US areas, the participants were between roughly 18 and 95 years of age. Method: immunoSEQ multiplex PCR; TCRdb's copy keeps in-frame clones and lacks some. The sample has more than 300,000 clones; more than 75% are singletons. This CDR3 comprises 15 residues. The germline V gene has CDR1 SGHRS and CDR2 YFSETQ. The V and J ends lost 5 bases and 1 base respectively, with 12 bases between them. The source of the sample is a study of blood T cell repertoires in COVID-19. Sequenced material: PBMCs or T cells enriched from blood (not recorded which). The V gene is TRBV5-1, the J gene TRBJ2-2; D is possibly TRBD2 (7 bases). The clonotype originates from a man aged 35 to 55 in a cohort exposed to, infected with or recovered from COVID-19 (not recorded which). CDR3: CASRGGAENTGELFF. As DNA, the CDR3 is TGCGCCAGCAGGGGGGGGGCAGAGAACACCGGGGAGCTGTTTTTT.